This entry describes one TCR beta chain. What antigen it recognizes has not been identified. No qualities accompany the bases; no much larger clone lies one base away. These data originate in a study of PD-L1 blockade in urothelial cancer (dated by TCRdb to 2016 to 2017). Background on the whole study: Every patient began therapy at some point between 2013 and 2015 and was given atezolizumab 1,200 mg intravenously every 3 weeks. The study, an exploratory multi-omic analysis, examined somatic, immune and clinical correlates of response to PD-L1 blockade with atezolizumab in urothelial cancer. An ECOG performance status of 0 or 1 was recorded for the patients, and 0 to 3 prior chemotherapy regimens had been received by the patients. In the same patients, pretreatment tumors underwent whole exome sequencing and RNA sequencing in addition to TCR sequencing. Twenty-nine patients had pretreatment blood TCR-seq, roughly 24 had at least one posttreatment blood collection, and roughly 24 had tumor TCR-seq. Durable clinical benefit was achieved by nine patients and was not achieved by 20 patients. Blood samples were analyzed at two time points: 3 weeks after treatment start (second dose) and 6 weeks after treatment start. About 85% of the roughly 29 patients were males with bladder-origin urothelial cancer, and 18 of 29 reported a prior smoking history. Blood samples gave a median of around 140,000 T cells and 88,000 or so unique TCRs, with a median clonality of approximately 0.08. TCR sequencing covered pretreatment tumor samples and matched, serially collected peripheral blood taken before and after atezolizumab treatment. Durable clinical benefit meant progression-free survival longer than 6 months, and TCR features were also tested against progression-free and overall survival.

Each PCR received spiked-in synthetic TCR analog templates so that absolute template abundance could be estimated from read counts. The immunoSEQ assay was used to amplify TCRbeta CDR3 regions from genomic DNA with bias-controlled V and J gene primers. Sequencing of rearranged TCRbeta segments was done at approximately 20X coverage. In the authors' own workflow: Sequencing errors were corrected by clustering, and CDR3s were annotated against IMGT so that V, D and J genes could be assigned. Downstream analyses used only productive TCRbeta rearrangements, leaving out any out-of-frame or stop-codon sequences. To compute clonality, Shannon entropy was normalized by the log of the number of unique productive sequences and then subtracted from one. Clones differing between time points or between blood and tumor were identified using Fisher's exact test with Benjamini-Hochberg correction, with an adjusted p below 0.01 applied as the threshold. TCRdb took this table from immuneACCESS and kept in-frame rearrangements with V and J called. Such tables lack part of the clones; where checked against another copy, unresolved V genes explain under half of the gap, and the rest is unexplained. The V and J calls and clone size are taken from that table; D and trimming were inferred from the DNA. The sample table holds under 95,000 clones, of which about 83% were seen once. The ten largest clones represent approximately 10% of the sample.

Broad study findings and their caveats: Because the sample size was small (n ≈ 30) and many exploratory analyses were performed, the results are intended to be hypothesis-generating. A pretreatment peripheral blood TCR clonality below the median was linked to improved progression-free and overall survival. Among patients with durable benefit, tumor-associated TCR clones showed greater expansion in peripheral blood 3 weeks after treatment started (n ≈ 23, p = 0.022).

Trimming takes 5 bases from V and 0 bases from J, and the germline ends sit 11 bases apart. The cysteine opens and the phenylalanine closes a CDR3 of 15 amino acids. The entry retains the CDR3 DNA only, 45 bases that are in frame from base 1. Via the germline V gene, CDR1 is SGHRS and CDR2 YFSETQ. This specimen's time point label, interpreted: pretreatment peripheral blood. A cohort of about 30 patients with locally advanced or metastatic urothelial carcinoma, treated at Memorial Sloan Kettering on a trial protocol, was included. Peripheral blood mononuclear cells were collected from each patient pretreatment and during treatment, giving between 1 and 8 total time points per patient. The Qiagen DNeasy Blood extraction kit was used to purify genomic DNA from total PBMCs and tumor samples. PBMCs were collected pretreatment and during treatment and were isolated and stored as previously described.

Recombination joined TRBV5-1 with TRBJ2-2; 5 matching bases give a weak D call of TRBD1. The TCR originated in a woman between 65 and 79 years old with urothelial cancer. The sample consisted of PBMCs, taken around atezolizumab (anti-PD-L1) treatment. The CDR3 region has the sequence CASRRQYSNTGELFF. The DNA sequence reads TGCGCCAGCAGAAGACAGTATTCGAACACCGGGGAGCTGTTTTTT.